One sample yielded the 5 T cell receptor beta chains listed below, sequenced in a study of OX40 agonist ivuxolimab in advanced cancers. Library method: the immunoSEQ multiplex PCR assay. Not all clones reach the TCRdb copy of this immuneACCESS table, which keeps in-frame sequences only. Checked studies attribute under half of the gap to unresolved V genes and leave the rest unexplained. The sample table shows under 85,000 clones, and approximately 91% are seen once. Around 0.7% of the sample lies in the top ten. The sample consisted of CD4+ or CD8+ T cells sorted from blood, taken in a trial of the OX40 agonist ivuxolimab. The receptors originated from an adult with an advanced solid tumor such as melanoma, head and neck, liver or kidney cancer.

This clone was observed once. The CDR3 sequence is CASSPGHSGYEQYF. As DNA, the CDR3 is TGTGCCAGCAGTCCGGGGCACTCCGGGTACGAGCAGTACTTC. The chain employs TRBV11-1 and TRBJ2-7; D may be TRBD1 or TRBD2 (5 bases each). V was trimmed by 6 bases and J by 4 bases, leaving 16 bases between them. The CDR3 totals 14 residues. The germline CDR1 and CDR2 sequences are SGHAT and FQDESV (reference sequence). Full variable domain (outside the CDR3, taken from reference TRBV11-1 and TRBJ2-7): EAEVAQSPRYKITEKSQAVAFWCDPISGHATLYWYRQILGQGPELLVQFQDESVVDDSQLPKDRFSAERLKGVDSTLKIQPAELGDSAMYLCASSPGHSGYEQYFGPGTRLTVT.

This sequence joins TRBV6-5 and TRBJ1-1; TRBD1 might be the D (5 bases). CDR1 MNHEY and CDR2 SVGAGI come from the germline V gene. V was cut by 8 bases and J by 5 bases, with 15 bases left in between. CDR3 length: 13 residues. The CDR3 bases are TGTGCCAGCGGCGGGACGGGGGTAACTGAAGCTTTCTTT. Translation: CASGGTGVTEAFF.

This rearrangement joins TRBV5-4 to TRBJ2-3; 13 bases line up with TRBD2. CDR1 and CDR2 (germline): SGHNT, YYREEE (reference sequence). V was clipped by 2 bases and J by 5 bases; unmatched bases: 5. CDR3 size: 16 residues. The CDR3 region is CASSLLAGGRVDTQYF. DNA of the CDR3: TGTGCCAGCAGCTTACTAGCGGGAGGGCGGGTAGATACGCAGTATTTT.

CDR3 amino acids: CASSLGSGNGYTF. The CDR3 DNA sequence: TGTGCCAGCAGCTTAGGGTCGGGGAATGGCTACACCTTC. The V gene is TRBV7-9, the J gene TRBJ1-2; no firm D call. Germline CDR1 reads SEHNR; CDR2 reads FQNEAQ (reference sequence). The CDR3 length is 13 residues. V was pared by 1 base and J by 6 bases, with 9 bases between.

DNA of the CDR3: TGTGCCAGCAGCTTAAGGCTAGCGGGTCCTAGCACAGATACGCAGTATTTT. This gives the protein CASSLRLAGPSTDTQYF. V is TRBV7-2 and J is TRBJ2-3; TRBD2 aligns across 8 bases. There are 17 residues in the CDR3. V lost 2 bases to trimming and J lost 0 bases; unmatched junction nucleotides: 7. The germline V gene has CDR1 SGHTA and CDR2 FQGNSA.